What follows is one TCR beta chain and its context. Its antigen is currently unknown. These data come from a study of early T cells in non-severe SARS-CoV-2 infection. Study-wide context: The input, bulk RNA from unsorted whole blood, was sequenced, and chains were unpaired. Study-wide results and caveats: Using VDJdb, the matching emphasized anti-spike CD8 responses while missing private and CD4 specificities.

CDR1 LNHDA and CDR2 SQIVND come from the germline V gene (reference sequence). V lost 5 bases and J lost 5; bases outside the gene matches: 9. This CDR3 is 15 amino acids long. The protocol attached unique molecular identifiers to individual cDNA molecules. From the 5' RACE reads, TCRdb called clonotypes with MiXCR, one entry per CDR3 protein. The data show 70,000 to 95,000 distinct CDR3 sequences, with 11% to 15% seen just once and approximately 11% held by the top ten. The chain joins TRBV19 to TRBJ2-1; the match to TRBD1 covers 7 bases. This clonotype was sampled from an adult who was a healthcare worker with PCR-confirmed SARS-CoV-2 infection or an uninfected control (not recorded which). The sequenced sample was whole blood. CDR3 sequence: CASSPHRDSDNEQFF. DNA of the CDR3: TGTGCCAGTAGTCCCCACCGGGACAGCGACAATGAGCAGTTCTTC.